This record covers a single T cell receptor beta chain. As yet, its antigen is unknown. CD4+ T cells from unexposed donors were obtained before the COVID-19 pandemic (2011-2018). This record comes from a study of CD4 T cells in relation to SARS-CoV-2 and coronaviruses. Study results and caveats: Culture-expanded clones reflect memory recall rather than primary priming during culture. SARS-CoV-2-driven expansion was significantly weaker in crossreactive than monoreactive clones.

The germline gives CDR1 SGHNT, CDR2 YENEEA. Trimming left V 0 bases short and J 2 bases short, with 4 bases between. The CDR3 sequence is 13 residues long. Deep TCR-beta sequencing used DNA from uncultured naive and memory CD4+ T cells. Libraries were prepared by immunoSEQ multiplex PCR; TCRdb keeps only in-frame clonotypes and omits some of them. Of some 65,000 clones detected, around 86% appear once; the ten largest clones hold 1.5% to 2%. This sequence originates from a human donor in good health. The J gene is TRBJ2-5, the V gene TRBV11-3; D uncertain. What was sequenced was memory CD4+ T cells from PBMCs. CDR3 sequence reads: CASSLESQETQYF. The CDR3 DNA reads TGTGCCAGCAGCTTAGAAAGTCAAGAGACCCAGTACTTC.